Sequencing of this T cell receptor (beta chain) was carried out in a study of cytomegalovirus exposure and HLA in healthy donors. As concerns this clone: Antigen: not known.

Donors were ostensibly healthy at sampling, although undocumented immune exposures were probable. Study-wide results and caveats: The records held CMV serostatus as the only immune exposure information.

The germline CDR1 and CDR2 sequences are MNHEY and SMNVEV (reference sequence). With 5 bases clipped from V and 5 bases from J, the junction kept 7 bases outside the gene matches. This CDR3 contains 15 residues. It was with 60 Vbeta and 13 Jbeta primers that the PCR ran. Data came from immunoSEQ multiplex PCR; TCRdb stores just in-frame clones and leaves some out. This sample has over 150,000 clones, with more than 75% found just once. Sequencing was done on a sample of PBMCs. The clonotype was recovered from a man between 18 and 29 years old in good health and CMV-seropositive. The chain carries TRBV27 and TRBJ1-5, with 9 positions matching TRBD1. The CDR3 coding sequence is TGTGCCAGCAGTGAAGACAGGGGGAGGGATCAGCCCCAGCATTTT. Protein sequence: CASSEDRGRDQPQHF.